This T cell receptor (beta chain) came from a study of blood T cells in healthy people across ages (dated by TCRdb to the mid-2010s). A note on the overall study: In model experiments, template switching captured about one uniquely barcoded TCR beta cDNA molecule for every two T cells. The donors were split into four age groups: young (average about 16 years), middle-aged (39), aged (62) and long-lived (approximately 80). Age-related changes in TCR beta repertoire diversity were measured in the study by deep sequencing normalized with unique cDNA molecular identifiers. The study analyzed two additional independent replicas of 1 million unique cDNA reads from the same blood draw for two donors, one aged 18 to 29 and one aged 80 or older.

The CDR3 numbers 13 residues from cysteine through phenylalanine. The retained sequence is limited to the CDR3, 39 bases, with the frame set at the first base. The germline V gene supplies CDR1 MNHNS and CDR2 SASEGT. V is pared back by 5 bases and J by 4 bases, with 12 bases lying between the germline termini. Donors were a few dozen systemically healthy Caucasian individuals from Russia aged roughly 6 to 100 years. Approximately 9.3 milliliters of peripheral blood were collected from each donor into EDTA-treated Vacutainer tubes. Ficoll-Paque density-gradient centrifugation was used to isolate PBMCs, with at least 7 million per sample. Trizol reagent was used to extract total RNA from PBMCs, with at least 6 micrograms per sample. Naive CD45RAhigh/CD27high T cell percentages were measured by flow cytometry on a PBMC aliquot from every donor. Study-wide conclusions, independent of this receptor: There was a strong correlation between observed TCR beta diversity and the percentage of naive T cells measured by flow cytometry. Since profiling was done on bulk unsorted PBMCs, naive and antigen-experienced compartments could not be conclusively compared. Compared with the aged group, more naive CD4+ T cells, fewer expanded clones and increased TCR diversity were shown by the long-lived group, suggesting age selection. Total diversity estimates from one million sequenced T cells were considered lower bounds and underestimates. Donor CMV infection status was unknown, potentially confounding age-related changes in expanded clonotypes. Observed TCR beta diversity per million T cells fell roughly linearly with age, and a significant reduction was already apparent by age around 40.

On this clonotype: The target of this receptor is not known. No much larger clonotype is one base removed from it; base qualities were not supplied.

Library preparation employed 5' RACE. Sequencer: Illumina HiSeq 2500. The second PCR ran for roughly 6 to 11 cycles and used a J-beta primer mix along with a sample-barcoded 5' primer. A template-switch 5' adaptor carrying 12 random nucleotides introduced a unique molecular identifier onto each TCR beta cDNA molecule. Each sample yielded at least 2.5 million CDR3-containing paired-end reads. All of the RNA was converted into first-strand cDNA using the Mint cDNA synthesis kit, with a TRBC-specific oligonucleotide serving as the primer. Following uracil-DNA glycosylase treatment, all cDNA underwent a first 18-cycle PCR with the universal primers M1SS and BC2_uni_R. The study's processing was this. For normalization, 1 million high-quality reads, each with a distinct molecular identifier, were randomly selected from each sample. Reads sharing molecular identifiers were discarded rather than binned into consensus sequences. CDR3 identification, clonotype clustering and error correction used MiTCR with a Q25 quality threshold and the strictest error-elimination algorithm. Lower-bound total TCR beta diversity was estimated with a nonparametric unseen species model using Euler transformation. TCRdb redid the processing of the public reads, applying fastp at Q25 and MiXCR, and retained in-frame beta chains. Each entry merges the rows of one CDR3 protein and shows their most common DNA and genes. For this entry, the V and J calls and clone size follow TCRdb and not the study's own pipeline. This sample lists fewer than 800,000 distinct CDR3 sequences; 20% to 25% were detected once. 9.4% of the sample is in the top ten clones.

This sample was shared with a second study, whose subject was T cells of mothers and their children. The second study also describes: Donors were nine systemically healthy Caucasian individuals: three mothers and their six children. cDNA synthesis consumed the entire amount of extracted RNA, loaded at around 1.4 ug RNA in each 15 ul reaction. In the second PCR, the M1S primer introduced both the sample barcodes and 2-4 random nucleotides. Over 8.5 million TCR beta CDR3 reads were obtained for each mother, and some 3 million reads were obtained for each child. Thymic selection similarly shapes TCR recombination output in related and unrelated pairs, with minor effect from inherited differences. Normalized repertoire overlap in related mother-child pairs was always slightly higher than in unrelated mother-child pairs, but the difference was never significant. No persistent microchimeric T cell clones were detected, at a sensitivity of roughly 93 clones per million clonotypes. Deep NGS was used in the study to compare the TCR beta repertoires of mothers and children and to look for features that separate related mother-child pairs from unrelated individuals. Mothers averaged about 40 +/- 4 years of age and children averaged 11 +/- 4 years. Libraries were sequenced on Illumina HiSeq 2000 with 100+100 nt paired-end reads after adapter ligation with NEBNext reagents. Mother and child libraries were prepared a month apart and sequenced in separate runs to prevent cross-contamination. Each donor had between about 450,000 and 2,200,000 distinct TCR beta clonotypes identified. Naive TCR beta clonotypes were estimated from low-frequency clonotypes matched to each donor's FACS-determined naive share, without sorting.

Recombination linked TRBV6-1 to TRBJ2-7; the D segment cannot be called with confidence. The sequence derives from a boy aged 10-17 years in good health. Sequenced: blood. CDR3 protein: CASSTNDDYEQYF. The DNA sequence is given as TGTGCCAGCAGTACCAATGATGATTACGAGCAGTACTTC.